This T cell receptor beta chain was identified in a study of blood T cell repertoires in COVID-19. Study as a whole: Sites in the United States, Italy and Spain provided acute and convalescent COVID-19 samples. The analysed material was cDNA or gDNA that came from T cells, B-cell-depleted T cells, or PBMCs.

Original processing notes: It was from reference gene primer amplification that nucleated cell counts were estimated. Generated by immunoSEQ multiplex PCR, the TCRdb table keeps only in-frame clones and is missing some. From that table come the V and J calls and clone size; the DNA was used to work out D and trimming. The table lists about 50,000 clones, 90% to 95% of them singletons, with around 10% in the top ten. The CDR3 has 15 amino acids. Per the germline V gene, CDR1 is KGHSH and CDR2 is LQKENI. V was clipped by 2 bases and J by 4 bases; unmatched bases: 5. The J gene is TRBJ2-1, the V gene TRBV18; 7 bases line up with TRBD2. Specimen: peripheral blood. This sequence was found in a woman older than 75 with acute or convalescent COVID-19. The CDR3 DNA sequence: TGTGCCAGCTCACCAGGGGGGGGACTTTACAATGAGCAGTTCTTC. Translated, it gives CASSPGGGLYNEQFF.